This T cell receptor (beta chain) was captured in a study of blood T cell repertoires in COVID-19 (dated by TCRdb to 2018 to 2021). About the study as a whole: The collaborator samples originated in the United States, Italy and Spain and spanned the acute and convalescent phases of COVID-19. The material from the prospective study consisted of cDNA or gDNA derived from T cells, B-cell-depleted T cells, or PBMCs. The dataset comprised deeply sampled blood TCRbeta repertoires from subjects exposed to, actively infected with, or recovered from COVID-19. A freely available public database, intended as a resource for researchers studying the immune response to SARS-CoV-2, is where the repertoires were released. Samples came from the ongoing ImmuneRACE study (first 160 participants) plus 1,254 subjects from 6 global collaborators. Nearly every sample came with metadata listing a de-identified subject ID, COVID-19 status, age in years and sex. HLA class I and class II types, where available, came from metadata supplied by the sample provider rather than from assay-based typing.

A word on this clone: Its antigen is still unknown. Per-base quality was not reported, and no clone a single base away is much larger than it.

TCRbeta CDR3 regions were amplified from genomic DNA by means of the immunoSEQ Assay, a bias-controlled multiplex PCR. The authors' pipeline ran thus. Within the assay, amplification of reference gene primers was used to estimate how many nucleated cells each sample contained. To quantify the absolute abundance of each unique TCRbeta CDR3 rearrangement, sequence reads were collapsed and filtered. Productive Simpson clonality was computed per sample as the square root of Simpson's diversity index over productive rearrangements. Here the immuneACCESS table is served through TCRdb, limited to in-frame sequences with V and J called. Missing clones are a known gap in these copies; in checked studies unresolved V genes cover under half, and the rest lacks a known reason. V and J calls and clone size are copied from that table; D and trimming were computed from the DNA. For this sample there are fewer than 250,000 clones; under 85% appear just once. The top ten clones comprise 1.8% of the sample.

V gives up 2 bases and J gives up 3 bases, and the segment between their germline ends measures 7 bases. The CDR3 runs 13 residues from the cysteine to the phenylalanine. The only DNA kept is the CDR3, 39 bases in frame from the first base. As encoded in the germline V gene (reference sequence), CDR1 is LGHDT while CDR2 is YNNKEL. What the work shows at the level of the full study, not this receptor alone: Clinical and demographic metadata were provided uncurated, with the amount varying by source and participant.

Enrolling through a virtual design, the prospective study's participants ranged in age from roughly 18 to 89 years and lived across 24 United States geographic areas. In the prospective study, cohorts were assigned on the basis of participant-reported clinical history obtained from a screening survey and a study questionnaire. Recovered participants in ImmuneRACE Cohort 3 were defined as having two consecutive negative NP/OP PCR tests, clearance from a healthcare professional, or resolution of symptoms. In the prospective study, whole blood, serum and a nasopharyngeal or oropharyngeal swab were collected from each participant by mobile phlebotomists. Additional blood draws and questionnaires over a 2-month period could optionally be provided by prospective study participants. Before DNA extraction, blood samples from the prospective study were shipped at room temperature or frozen.

In this chain, TRBV3-1 (or the pseudogene TRBV3-2) is recombined with TRBJ1-1, with the D gene not confidently named. The receptor was isolated from a man in his 60s who had recovered from COVID-19. The sample consisted of PBMCs or T cells enriched from blood (not recorded which). The nucleotide sequence reads as follows: TGTGCCAGCAGCCAATCTCGTTACACTGAAGCTTTCTTT. It encodes CASSQSRYTEAFF.